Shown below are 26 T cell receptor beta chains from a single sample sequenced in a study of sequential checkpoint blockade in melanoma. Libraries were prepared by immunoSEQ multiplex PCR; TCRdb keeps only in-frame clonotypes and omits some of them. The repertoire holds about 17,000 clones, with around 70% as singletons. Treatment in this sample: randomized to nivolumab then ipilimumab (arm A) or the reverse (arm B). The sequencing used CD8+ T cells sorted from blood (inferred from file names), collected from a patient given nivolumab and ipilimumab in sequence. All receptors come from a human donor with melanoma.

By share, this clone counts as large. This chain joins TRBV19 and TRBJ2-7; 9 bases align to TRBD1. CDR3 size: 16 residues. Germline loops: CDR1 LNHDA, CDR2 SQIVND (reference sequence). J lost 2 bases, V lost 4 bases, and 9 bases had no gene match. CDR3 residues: CASSTPAGQGPYEQYF. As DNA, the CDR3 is TGTGCCAGTAGTACCCCCGCGGGACAGGGACCCTACGAGCAGTACTTC.

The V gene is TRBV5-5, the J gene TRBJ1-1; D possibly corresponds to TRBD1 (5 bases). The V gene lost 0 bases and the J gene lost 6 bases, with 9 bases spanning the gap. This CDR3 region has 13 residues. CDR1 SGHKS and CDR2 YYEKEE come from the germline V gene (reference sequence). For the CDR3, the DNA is TGTGCCAGCAGCTTGGGCAGGGTTCCTGAAGCTTTCTTT. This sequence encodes CASSLGRVPEAFF. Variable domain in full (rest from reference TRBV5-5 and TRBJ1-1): DAGVTQSPTHLIKTRGQQVTLRCSPISGHKSVSWYQQVLGQGPQFIFQYYEKEERGRGNFPDRFSARQFPNYSSELNVNALLLGDSALYLCASSLGRVPEAFFGQGTRLTVV.

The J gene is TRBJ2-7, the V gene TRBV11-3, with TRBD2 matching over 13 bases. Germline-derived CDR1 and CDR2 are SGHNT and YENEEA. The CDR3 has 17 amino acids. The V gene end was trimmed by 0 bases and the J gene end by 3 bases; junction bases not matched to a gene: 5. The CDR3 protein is CASSLDVGTSGIYEQYF. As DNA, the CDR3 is TGTGCCAGCAGCTTAGACGTCGGGACTAGCGGGATCTACGAGCAGTACTTC.

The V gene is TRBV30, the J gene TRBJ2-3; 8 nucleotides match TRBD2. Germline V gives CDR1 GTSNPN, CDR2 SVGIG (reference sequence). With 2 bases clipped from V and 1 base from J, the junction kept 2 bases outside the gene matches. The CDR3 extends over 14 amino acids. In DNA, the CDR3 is TGTGCCTGGAGTAGCGGGGGCCGCACAGATACGCAGTATTTT. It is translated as CAWSSGGRTDTQYF.

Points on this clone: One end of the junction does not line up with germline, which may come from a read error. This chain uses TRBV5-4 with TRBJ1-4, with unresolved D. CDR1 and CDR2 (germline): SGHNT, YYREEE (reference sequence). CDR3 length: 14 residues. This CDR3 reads CASSPLARGEKLFF. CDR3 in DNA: TGCGCCAGCAGCCCCCTAGCCCGTGGGGAAAAACTGTTTTTT.

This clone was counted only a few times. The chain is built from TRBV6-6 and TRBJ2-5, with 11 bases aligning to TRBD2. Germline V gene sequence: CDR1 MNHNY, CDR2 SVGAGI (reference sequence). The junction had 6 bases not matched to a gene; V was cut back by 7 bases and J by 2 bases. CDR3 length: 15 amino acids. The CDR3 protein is CASNSGRVGQETQYF. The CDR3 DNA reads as TGTGCCAGCAATAGCGGGAGGGTGGGACAAGAGACCCAGTACTTC.

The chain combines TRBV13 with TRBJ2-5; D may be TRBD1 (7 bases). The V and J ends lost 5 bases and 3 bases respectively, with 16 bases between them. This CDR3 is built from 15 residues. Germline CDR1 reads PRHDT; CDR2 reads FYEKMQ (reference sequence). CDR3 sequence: CASSPSPGGKETQYF. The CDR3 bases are TGTGCCAGCAGCCCGTCGCCAGGGGGGAAAGAGACCCAGTACTTC.

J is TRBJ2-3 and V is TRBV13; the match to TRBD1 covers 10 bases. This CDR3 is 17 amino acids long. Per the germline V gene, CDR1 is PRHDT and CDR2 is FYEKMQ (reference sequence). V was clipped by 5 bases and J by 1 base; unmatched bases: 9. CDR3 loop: CASSLPRQGARTDTQYF. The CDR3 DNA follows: TGTGCCAGCAGCCTCCCCCGACAGGGGGCCCGCACAGATACGCAGTATTTT.

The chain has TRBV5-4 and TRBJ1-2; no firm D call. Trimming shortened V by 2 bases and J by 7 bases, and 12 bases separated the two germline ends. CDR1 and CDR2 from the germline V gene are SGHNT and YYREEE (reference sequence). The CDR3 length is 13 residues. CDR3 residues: CASSFRVGGGYTF. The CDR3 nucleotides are TGTGCCAGCAGCTTCCGGGTCGGCGGTGGCTACACCTTC.

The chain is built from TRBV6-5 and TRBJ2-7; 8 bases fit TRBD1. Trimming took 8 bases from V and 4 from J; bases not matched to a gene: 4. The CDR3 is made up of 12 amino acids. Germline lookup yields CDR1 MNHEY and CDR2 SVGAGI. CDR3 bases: TGTGCCAGCGAGGACAGGGAGTACGAGCAGTACTTC. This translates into CASEDREYEQYF.

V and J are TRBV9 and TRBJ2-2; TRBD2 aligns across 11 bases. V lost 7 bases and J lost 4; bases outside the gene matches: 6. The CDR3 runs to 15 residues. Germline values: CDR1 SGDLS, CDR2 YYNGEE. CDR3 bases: TGTGCCAGCGAACTAGCGGGAGATCCCACCGGGGAGCTGTTTTTT. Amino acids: CASELAGDPTGELFF.

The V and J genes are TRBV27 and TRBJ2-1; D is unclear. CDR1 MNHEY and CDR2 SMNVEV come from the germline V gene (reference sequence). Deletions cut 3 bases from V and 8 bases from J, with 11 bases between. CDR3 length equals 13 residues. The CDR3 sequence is CASSLLPADEQFF. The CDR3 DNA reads TGTGCCAGCAGTTTGCTGCCCGCGGATGAGCAGTTCTTC.

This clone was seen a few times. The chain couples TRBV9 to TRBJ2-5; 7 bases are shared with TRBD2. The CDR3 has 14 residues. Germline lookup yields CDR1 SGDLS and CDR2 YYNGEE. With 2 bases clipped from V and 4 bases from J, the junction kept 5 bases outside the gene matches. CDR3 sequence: CASSVPGGAETQYF. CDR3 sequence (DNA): TGTGCCAGCAGCGTCCCGGGGGGAGCAGAGACCCAGTACTTC.

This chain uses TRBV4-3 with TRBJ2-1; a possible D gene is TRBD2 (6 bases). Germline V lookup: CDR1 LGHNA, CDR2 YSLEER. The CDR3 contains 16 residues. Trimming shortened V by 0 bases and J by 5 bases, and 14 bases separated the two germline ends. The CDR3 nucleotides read TGCGCCAGCAGCCAAGAGTGGGGGGTCAGGGACAATGAGCAGTTCTTC. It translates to CASSQEWGVRDNEQFF.

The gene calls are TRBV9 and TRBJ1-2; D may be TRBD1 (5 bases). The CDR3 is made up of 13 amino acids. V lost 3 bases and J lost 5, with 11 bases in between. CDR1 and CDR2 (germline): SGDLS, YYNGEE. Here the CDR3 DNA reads TGTGCCAGCAGCGAAGGGGACTCGTATGGCTACACCTTC. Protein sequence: CASSEGDSYGYTF.

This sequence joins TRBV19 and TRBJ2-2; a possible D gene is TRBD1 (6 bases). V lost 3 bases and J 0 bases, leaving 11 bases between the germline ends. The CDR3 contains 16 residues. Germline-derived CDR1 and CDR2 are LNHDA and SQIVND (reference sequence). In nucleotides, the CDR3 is TGTGCCAGTAGTATTGCCAGGGGAGCGAACACCGGGGAGCTGTTTTTT. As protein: CASSIARGANTGELFF.

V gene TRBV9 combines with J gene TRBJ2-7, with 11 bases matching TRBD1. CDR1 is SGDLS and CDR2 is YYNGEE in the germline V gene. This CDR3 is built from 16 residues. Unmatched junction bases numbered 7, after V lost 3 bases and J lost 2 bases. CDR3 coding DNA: TGTGCCAGCAGCGACAGTCGGACAGGGGGCCCCTACGAGCAGTACTTC. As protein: CASSDSRTGGPYEQYF.

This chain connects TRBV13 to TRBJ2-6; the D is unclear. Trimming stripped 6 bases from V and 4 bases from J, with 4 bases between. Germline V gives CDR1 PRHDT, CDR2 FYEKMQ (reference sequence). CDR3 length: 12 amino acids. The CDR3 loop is CASREGANVLTF. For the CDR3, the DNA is TGTGCCAGCAGGGAGGGGGCCAACGTCCTGACTTTC.

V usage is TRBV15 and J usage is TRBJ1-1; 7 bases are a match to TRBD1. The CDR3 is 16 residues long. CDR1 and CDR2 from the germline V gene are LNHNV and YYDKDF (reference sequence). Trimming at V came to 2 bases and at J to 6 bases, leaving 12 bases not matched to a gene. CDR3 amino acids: CATSRNLDRAYSEAFF. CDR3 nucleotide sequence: TGTGCCACCAGCAGAAACCTCGACAGGGCATACTCTGAAGCTTTCTTT.

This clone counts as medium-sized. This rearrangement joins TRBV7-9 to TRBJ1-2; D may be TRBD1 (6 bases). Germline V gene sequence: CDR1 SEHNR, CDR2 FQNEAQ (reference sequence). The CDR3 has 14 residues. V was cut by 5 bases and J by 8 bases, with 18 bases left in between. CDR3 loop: CASSHPGAGEGYTF. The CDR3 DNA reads TGTGCCAGCAGCCACCCCGGGGCAGGGGAGGGCTACACCTTC.

The CDR3 sequence: CASSYVTANEQFF. CDR3 bases: TGTGCCAGCAGTTACGTAACAGCCAATGAGCAGTTCTTC. V usage is TRBV6-6 and J usage is TRBJ2-1; no clear D gene. Per the germline V gene, CDR1 is MNHNY and CDR2 is SVGAGI (reference sequence). The V end was cut by 2 bases, the J end by 6 bases, with 8 bases between. The CDR3 has 13 residues.

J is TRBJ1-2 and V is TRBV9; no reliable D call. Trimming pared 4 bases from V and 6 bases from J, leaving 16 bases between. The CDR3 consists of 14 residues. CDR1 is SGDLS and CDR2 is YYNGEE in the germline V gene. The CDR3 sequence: CASSNDYGSDGYTF. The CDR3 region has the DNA TGTGCCAGCAGCAATGATTACGGGAGCGATGGCTACACCTTC.

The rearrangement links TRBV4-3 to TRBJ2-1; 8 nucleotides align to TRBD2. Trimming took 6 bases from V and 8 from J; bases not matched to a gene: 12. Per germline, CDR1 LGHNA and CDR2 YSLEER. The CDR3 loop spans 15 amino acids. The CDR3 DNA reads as TGCGCCAGCAGACTTACTAGCGGAGCAGGCTATGAGCAGTTCTTC. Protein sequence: CASRLTSGAGYEQFF.

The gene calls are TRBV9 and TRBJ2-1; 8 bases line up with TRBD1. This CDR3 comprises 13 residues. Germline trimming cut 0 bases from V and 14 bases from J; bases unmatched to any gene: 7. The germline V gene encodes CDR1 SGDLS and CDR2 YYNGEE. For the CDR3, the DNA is TGTGCCAGCAGCGTAGGAGGACAGGGAATTAAGTTCTTC. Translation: CASSVGGQGIKFF.

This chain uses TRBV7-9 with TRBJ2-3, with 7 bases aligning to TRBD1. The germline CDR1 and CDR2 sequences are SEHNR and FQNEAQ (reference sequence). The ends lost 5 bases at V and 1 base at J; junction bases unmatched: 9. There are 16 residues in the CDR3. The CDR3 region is CASSGSRGMGTDTQYF. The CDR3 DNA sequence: TGTGCCAGCAGCGGAAGCAGGGGGATGGGCACAGATACGCAGTATTTT.

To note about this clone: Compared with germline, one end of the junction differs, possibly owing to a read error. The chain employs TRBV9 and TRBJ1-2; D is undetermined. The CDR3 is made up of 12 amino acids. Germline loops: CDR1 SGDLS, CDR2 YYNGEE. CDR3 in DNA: TGTGCCAGCGGCGTGGCCAACTATGGCTACACCTTC. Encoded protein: CASGVANYGYTF.